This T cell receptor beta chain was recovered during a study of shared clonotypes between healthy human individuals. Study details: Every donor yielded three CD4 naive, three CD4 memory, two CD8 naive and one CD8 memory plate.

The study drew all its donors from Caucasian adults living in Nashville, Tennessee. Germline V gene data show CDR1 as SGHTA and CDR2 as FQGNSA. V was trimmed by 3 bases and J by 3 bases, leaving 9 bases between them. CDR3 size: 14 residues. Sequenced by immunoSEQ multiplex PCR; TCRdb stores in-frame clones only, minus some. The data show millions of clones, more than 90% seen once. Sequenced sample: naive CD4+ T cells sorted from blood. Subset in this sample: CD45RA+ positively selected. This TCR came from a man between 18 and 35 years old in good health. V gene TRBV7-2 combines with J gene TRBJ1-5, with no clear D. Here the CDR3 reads CASSLNSINQPQHF. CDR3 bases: TGTGCCAGCAGCTTGAACAGTATCAATCAGCCCCAGCATTTT.